Presented here are 5 T cell receptor beta chains from one specimen sequenced in a study of human T cells and chemical hapten exposure. Time point specified: pre-sensitization, week 0. Treatment indicated: therapeutic diphenylcyclopropenone sensitization with weekly scalp DPC. TCRdb itself ran the RACE reads through MiXCR, one entry per CDR3 protein. The sample has tens of thousands of distinct CDR3 sequences; 11% are singletons. The starting material was whole blood, obtained in connection with sensitization to the hapten diphenylcyclopropenone (DPC). These receptors all stem from a woman aged 35 to 49 with alopecia areata. Some clones in this sample may be carry-over from other donors' samples.

The sample holds a few counts of this clonotype. This chain's CDR3 is CASSWLGPRTTSGQYF. CDR3 coding DNA: TGTGCCAGCAGCTGGTTGGGACCCCGCACTACGAGCGGGCAGTACTTC. V usage is TRBV7-9 and J usage is TRBJ2-7; D possibly uses TRBD1 or TRBD2 (5 bases each). V dropped 4 bases and J dropped 9 bases, with 25 bases sitting between them. The germline V gene encodes CDR1 SEHNR and CDR2 FQNEAQ (reference sequence). CDR3 size: 16 residues.

For this clonotype: This may stem from a read error, because a much larger clone lies one nucleotide away. V usage is TRBV2 and J usage is TRBJ1-6; D is perhaps TRBD1 (5 bases). Germline V gives CDR1 SNHLY, CDR2 FYNNEI. V lost 6 bases and J lost 7, with 16 bases in between. This CDR3 comprises 15 residues. CDR3 bases: TGTGCCAGCAGCGCCCAGGGACCGCGAAATTCACCCCTCCACTTT. It is translated as CASSAQGPRNSPLHF. Together with reference TRBV2 and TRBJ1-6, the CDR3 gives the full variable domain: EPEVTQTPSHQVTQMGQEVILRCVPISNHLYFYWYRQILGQKVEFLVSFYNNEISEKSEIFDDQFSVERPDGSNFTLKIRSTKLEDSAMYFCASSAQGPRNSPLHFGNGTRLTVT.

This clonotype showed up many times. The rearrangement uses TRBV18 and TRBJ1-1, with D unresolved. Germline assignment: CDR1 KGHSH and CDR2 LQKENI. CDR3 length: 13 amino acids. V dropped 6 bases and J dropped 5 bases, with 13 bases sitting between them. Here the CDR3 reads CASSRTRGTEAFF. CDR3 coding DNA: TGTGCCAGCTCTAGGACCCGGGGTACTGAAGCTTTCTTT.

The sample holds a few counts of this clonotype. This rearrangement joins TRBV20-1 to TRBJ1-1; D unclear. Germline V gene data show CDR1 as DFQATT and CDR2 as SNEGSKA (reference sequence). V gave up 2 bases and J gave up 1 base, with 5 bases separating them. The CDR3 extends over 12 amino acids. CDR3 sequence (DNA): TGCAGTGCTAGACCGGCGAACACTGAAGCTTTCTTT. Translated, it gives CSARPANTEAFF.

The rearrangement uses TRBV7-9 and TRBJ1-5, with unresolved D. CDR3 size: 15 residues. The germline CDR1 and CDR2 sequences are SEHNR and FQNEAQ (reference sequence). V lost 2 bases and J 1 base, leaving 9 bases between the germline ends. The DNA of the CDR3 is TGTGCCAGCAGCTTAACTTCTGGAAGCAATCAGCCCCAGCATTTT. As protein: CASSLTSGSNQPQHF.